A selection of T cell receptor beta chains follows, all from one sample in a study of T cell repertoires in ileal Crohn's disease. Clones were sequenced by immunoSEQ multiplex PCR, and TCRdb holds only the in-frame ones, with some missing. The sample lists some 16,000 clones; around three quarters were seen once. The specimen sequenced was ileal tissue. All receptors derive from an adult with Crohn's disease. The CDR3 runs from the conserved cysteine through the conserved F or W. The order of the fields is clone size, D gene, V gene, J gene, CDR3 length, CDR3 DNA, CDR3 protein. D genes are given only for firm matches. The size of a clone is reported for some rows only, either as once, few or many, or as a class for expanded clones.

clone_size: NA
d_call: TRBD1
v_call: TRBV5-6
j_call: TRBJ2-5
cdr3_length: 15
cdr3_nt: TGTGCCAGCAGCTACACCGGGACAGGGGGAGAGACCCAGTACTTC
cdr3_aa: CASSYTGTGGETQYF

clone_size: once
d_call: NA
v_call: TRBV13
j_call: TRBJ2-1
cdr3_length: 17
cdr3_nt: TGTGCCAGCAGCATTTGGAGCCGTCTCCATCCCTACAATGAGCAGTTCTTC
cdr3_aa: CASSIWSRLHPYNEQFF

clone_size: NA
d_call: NA
v_call: TRBV2
j_call: TRBJ2-3
cdr3_length: 14
cdr3_nt: TGTGCCAGCAGTATGGGCCTAAGAACAGATACGCAGTATTTT
cdr3_aa: CASSMGLRTDTQYF

clone_size: NA
d_call: NA
v_call: TRBV18
j_call: TRBJ2-5
cdr3_length: 14
cdr3_nt: TGTGCCAGCTCACCCGTCACGAACGGGGAGACCCAGTACTTC
cdr3_aa: CASSPVTNGETQYF

clone_size: once
d_call: NA
v_call: TRBV6-6
j_call: TRBJ1-3
cdr3_length: 13
cdr3_nt: TGTGCCACCAAAAGGGACATTGGAAACACCATATATTTT
cdr3_aa: CATKRDIGNTIYF

clone_size: NA
d_call: NA
v_call: TRBV18
j_call: TRBJ2-3
cdr3_length: 13
cdr3_nt: TGTGCCAGCTCACCATCCGCGACAGATACGCAGTATTTT
cdr3_aa: CASSPSATDTQYF

clone_size: NA
d_call: TRBD1
v_call: TRBV14
j_call: TRBJ1-1
cdr3_length: 13
cdr3_nt: TGTGCCAGCAGTAGGGGGCAGAACACTGAAGCTTTCTTT
cdr3_aa: CASSRGQNTEAFF

clone_size: NA
d_call: TRBD1
v_call: TRBV27
j_call: TRBJ1-2
cdr3_length: 16
cdr3_nt: TGTGCCAGCAGTACTACCGGACAGGGGAGCGGCTATGGCTACACCTTC
cdr3_aa: CASSTTGQGSGYGYTF

clone_size: NA
d_call: NA
v_call: TRBV14
j_call: TRBJ1-2
cdr3_length: 15
cdr3_nt: TGTGCCAGCAGCCCGGGGGGTACGGTCGTGGATGGCTACACCTTC
cdr3_aa: CASSPGGTVVDGYTF

clone_size: NA
d_call: NA
v_call: TRBV18
j_call: TRBJ1-1
cdr3_length: 14
cdr3_nt: TGTGCCAGCTCGTACACCACTACACTGGGGGGAGCTTTCTTT
cdr3_aa: CASSYTTTLGGAFF

clone_size: NA
d_call: TRBD1
v_call: TRBV6-5
j_call: TRBJ1-2
cdr3_length: 15
cdr3_nt: TGTGCCAGCAGCCCCACCGGGACAGGAGTTGGGGGCTACACCTTC
cdr3_aa: CASSPTGTGVGGYTF

clone_size: NA
d_call: TRBD1
v_call: TRBV6-6
j_call: TRBJ2-3
cdr3_length: 16
cdr3_nt: TGTGCCAGCAGTTCCATACAGGGGCGCAGCACAGATACGCAGTATTTT
cdr3_aa: CASSSIQGRSTDTQYF

clone_size: NA
d_call: NA
v_call: TRBV6-1
j_call: TRBJ1-5
cdr3_length: 13
cdr3_nt: TGTGCCAGCAAGATGCGGGGACCCGGGCCCCAGCATTTT
cdr3_aa: CASKMRGPGPQHF

clone_size: NA
d_call: NA
v_call: TRBV4-1
j_call: TRBJ1-2
cdr3_length: 14
cdr3_nt: TGCGCCAGCAGCCGTAGGGAGGAGGACTATGGCTACACCTTC
cdr3_aa: CASSRREEDYGYTF

clone_size: few
d_call: NA
v_call: TRBV5-8
j_call: TRBJ1-3
cdr3_length: 15
cdr3_nt: TGTGCCAGCAGTTTAGACAGAGTCTCTGGAAACACCATATATTTT
cdr3_aa: CASSLDRVSGNTIYF

clone_size: NA
d_call: TRBD2
v_call: TRBV19
j_call: TRBJ2-1
cdr3_length: 14
cdr3_nt: TGTGCCAGTAGTATAGCCGGTCTAGCGGCTGAGCAGTTCTTC
cdr3_aa: CASSIAGLAAEQFF

clone_size: NA
d_call: TRBD1
v_call: TRBV5-1
j_call: TRBJ2-7
cdr3_length: 14
cdr3_nt: TGCGCCAGCAGCCAGGGACAGACCTCCTACGAGCAGTACTTC
cdr3_aa: CASSQGQTSYEQYF

clone_size: NA
d_call: TRBD2
v_call: TRBV5-1
j_call: TRBJ2-5
cdr3_length: 15
cdr3_nt: TGCGCCAGCAGCTTGGTCGCGGGGGGCCAAGAGACCCAGTACTTC
cdr3_aa: CASSLVAGGQETQYF

clone_size: NA
d_call: TRBD1
v_call: TRBV19
j_call: TRBJ1-1
cdr3_length: 17
cdr3_nt: TGTGCCAGTAGTACCGGACAGGGAATCCTAAGGAACACTGAAGCTTTCTTT
cdr3_aa: CASSTGQGILRNTEAFF

clone_size: NA
d_call: NA
v_call: TRBV6-6
j_call: TRBJ2-5
cdr3_length: 14
cdr3_nt: TGTGCCAGCAGAATACGGGAGTACCAAGAGACCCAGTACTTC
cdr3_aa: CASRIREYQETQYF

clone_size: NA
d_call: TRBD1
v_call: TRBV27
j_call: TRBJ1-6
cdr3_length: 14
cdr3_nt: TGTGCCAGCAGCGCGGGACAGCGAAATTCACCCCTCCACTTT
cdr3_aa: CASSAGQRNSPLHF

clone_size: once
d_call: NA
v_call: TRBV11-2
j_call: TRBJ2-7
cdr3_length: 14
cdr3_nt: TGTGCCAGCAGCTTAGGGGCAGGCACCTACGAGCAGTACTTC
cdr3_aa: CASSLGAGTYEQYF

clone_size: NA
d_call: NA
v_call: TRBV6-4
j_call: TRBJ1-6
cdr3_length: 14
cdr3_nt: TGTGCCAGCAGCGAGGGTAGGCGATATTCACCCCTCCACTTT
cdr3_aa: CASSEGRRYSPLHF

clone_size: NA
d_call: NA
v_call: TRBV6-6
j_call: TRBJ1-1
cdr3_length: 14
cdr3_nt: TGTGCCAGCAGTTCGGGAGGGGGGAGGACTGAAGCTTTCTTT
cdr3_aa: CASSSGGGRTEAFF

clone_size: NA
d_call: NA
v_call: TRBV5-6
j_call: TRBJ1-3
cdr3_length: 16
cdr3_nt: TGTGCCAGCAGCTACGAAGGGGTCCTCTCTGGAAACACCATATATTTT
cdr3_aa: CASSYEGVLSGNTIYF

clone_size: NA
d_call: TRBD1
v_call: TRBV5-1
j_call: TRBJ1-1
cdr3_length: 13
cdr3_nt: TGCGCCAGCAGCATCGGACAGGGGGATGAAGCTTTCTTT
cdr3_aa: CASSIGQGDEAFF

clone_size: NA
d_call: TRBD1
v_call: TRBV6-1
j_call: TRBJ1-5
cdr3_length: 13
cdr3_nt: TGTGCCAGCGGAAGACAGGGGTGGCAGCCCCAGCATTTT
cdr3_aa: CASGRQGWQPQHF

clone_size: NA
d_call: TRBD1
v_call: TRBV18
j_call: TRBJ1-4
cdr3_length: 15
cdr3_nt: TGTGCCAGCTCACCGAGGGGGCAAGGTGTTGAAAAACTGTTTTTT
cdr3_aa: CASSPRGQGVEKLFF

clone_size: NA
d_call: NA
v_call: TRBV18
j_call: TRBJ1-1
cdr3_length: 14
cdr3_nt: TGTGCCAGCTCTCCCCCCGGGACAATCCCTGAAGCTTTCTTT
cdr3_aa: CASSPPGTIPEAFF

clone_size: NA
d_call: NA
v_call: TRBV14
j_call: TRBJ1-1
cdr3_length: 16
cdr3_nt: TGTGCCAGCAGCCAATGGCAGAGTGGGCCTCGCACTGAAGCTTTCTTT
cdr3_aa: CASSQWQSGPRTEAFF

clone_size: NA
d_call: NA
v_call: TRBV7-3
j_call: TRBJ2-1
cdr3_length: 15
cdr3_nt: TGTGCCAGCAGCTTAGGCGGGCGGGGATACAATGAGCAGTTCTTC
cdr3_aa: CASSLGGRGYNEQFF

clone_size: NA
d_call: NA
v_call: TRBV7-9
j_call: TRBJ2-3
cdr3_length: 14
cdr3_nt: TGTGCCAGCAGGACTCCCGGGCGGGGAGATACGCAGTATTTT
cdr3_aa: CASRTPGRGDTQYF

clone_size: NA
d_call: TRBD2
v_call: TRBV2
j_call: TRBJ2-5
cdr3_length: 18
cdr3_nt: TGTGCCAGCAGTGAAACACCTCTAGCGGGGGGTGGTCGGGAGACCCAGTACTTC
cdr3_aa: CASSETPLAGGGRETQYF

clone_size: NA
d_call: TRBD2
v_call: TRBV5-4
j_call: TRBJ2-5
cdr3_length: 17
cdr3_nt: TGTGCCAGCAGCTTTATTTCAATAGCGGGGGGCCAAGAGACCCAGTACTTC
cdr3_aa: CASSFISIAGGQETQYF

clone_size: NA
d_call: TRBD1
v_call: TRBV7-8
j_call: TRBJ2-1
cdr3_length: 14
cdr3_nt: TGTGCCAGCAGACCCACCCGGGACAGAAATGAGCAGTTCTTC
cdr3_aa: CASRPTRDRNEQFF

clone_size: NA
d_call: NA
v_call: TRBV2
j_call: TRBJ1-3
cdr3_length: 16
cdr3_nt: TGTGCCAGCAGAGTTGGGGGCACATTCTCTGGAAACACCATATATTTT
cdr3_aa: CASRVGGTFSGNTIYF

clone_size: NA
d_call: TRBD1
v_call: TRBV5-6
j_call: TRBJ2-3
cdr3_length: 15
cdr3_nt: TGTGCCAGCAGCTTCGACAGGGGAAGAACCGATACGCAGTATTTT
cdr3_aa: CASSFDRGRTDTQYF

clone_size: NA
d_call: NA
v_call: TRBV5-4
j_call: TRBJ1-4
cdr3_length: 15
cdr3_nt: TGTGCCAGCAGCCGGGGGACCCGAGGGGAGGAAAAACTGTTTTTT
cdr3_aa: CASSRGTRGEEKLFF

clone_size: NA
d_call: NA
v_call: TRBV9
j_call: TRBJ1-5
cdr3_length: 14
cdr3_nt: TGTGCCAGCAGTAGGGAGGTGGGCAATCAGCCCCAGCATTTT
cdr3_aa: CASSREVGNQPQHF

clone_size: NA
d_call: TRBD2
v_call: TRBV11-3
j_call: TRBJ2-5
cdr3_length: 14
cdr3_nt: TGTGCCAGCAGCCCCCCTGGCGGGGGGGCGACCCAGTACTTC
cdr3_aa: CASSPPGGGATQYF

clone_size: NA
d_call: NA
v_call: TRBV2
j_call: TRBJ2-1
cdr3_length: 14
cdr3_nt: TGTGCCAGCACAAGGGGGAGCTCCTACAATGAGCAGTTCTTC
cdr3_aa: CASTRGSSYNEQFF